This T cell receptor beta chain derives from a study of CD8+ T cells in alopecia areata. Notes on the study in general: In lesional scalp, particularly from alopecia totalis/universalis, clonality was higher than in normal scalp.

Once RNA had been extracted, it was reverse transcribed into cDNA to act as the sequencing template. Here immunoSEQ multiplex PCR was the method, and the copy in TCRdb shows in-frame clones only, minus some. The sample has some 130,000 clones, about 46% seen once; the top ten hold roughly 20%. Germline values: CDR1 SGHAT, CDR2 FQNNGV. V shed 5 bases, J shed 3 bases, and the junction held 11 bases outside the gene matches. This CDR3 comprises 16 residues. Regarding this clone: The antigen remains unidentified.

The chain uses TRBV11-2 and TRBJ2-5; 8 bases match TRBD1. Here the sequenced sample was CD8+ T cells sorted from blood, taken at week 0. The origin of this receptor is a human donor with alopecia areata. CDR3 DNA: TGTGCCAGCAGCCCCCACAGGGGGAGTGGTGAAGAGACCCAGTACTTC. This sequence encodes CASSPHRGSGEETQYF.